This TCR beta chain was sequenced during a study of cytomegalovirus exposure and HLA in healthy donors. Study results and caveats: TCR beta V- and J-gene trimming, according to a later analysis, was linked to a missense DCLRE1C variant. High specificity and sensitivity for cytomegalovirus status were reported for the classifier. Follow-up analysis seemed to connect common viral pathogens with several of the most significant clusters identified. Roughly uniform depth of sequencing across donors was assumed in presence/absence analyses.

Primers: 60 Vbeta forward and 13 Jbeta reverse. Some clones are missing from TCRdb's copy, which holds only in-frame ones; the method was immunoSEQ multiplex PCR. Found here are 100,000 to 130,000 clones, roughly 76% of them singletons; the top ten hold around 2.1%. A note on this clone: What it binds is not known.

Germline CDR1 is SNHLY and CDR2 is FYNNEI. The V and J ends lost 6 bases and 0 bases, in that order; junction bases with no gene match: 4. CDR3 length: 15 residues. The chain uses TRBV2 and TRBJ2-1, with 8 bases fitting TRBD1. The receptor's source is a man aged 18-30 years in good health and CMV-seronegative. The sample taken for sequencing was PBMCs. CDR3 nucleotide sequence: TGTGCCAGCAGCGACAGGGGTAGCTCCTACAATGAGCAGTTCTTC. Amino acids: CASSDRGSSYNEQFF.